These 24 T cell receptor beta chains came from one sample sequenced in a study of blood T cell repertoires in COVID-19. Produced via immunoSEQ multiplex PCR; TCRdb's table is partial and in-frame only. The repertoire holds a few hundred thousand clones, with 84% as singletons. The source material was PBMCs or T cells enriched from blood (not recorded which). The receptors derive from a man over 45 who had recovered from COVID-19.

This clone was seen just once. This sequence joins TRBV7-9 and TRBJ2-5; the D is unclear. Germline V gives CDR1 SEHNR, CDR2 FQNEAQ (reference sequence). The CDR3 runs to 12 residues. Trimming left V 4 bases short and J 7 bases short, with 10 bases between. The DNA of the CDR3 is TGTGCCAGCAGCTCGCCCCCGGGGACCCAGTACTTC. It encodes CASSSPPGTQYF.

V usage is TRBV24-1 and J usage is TRBJ2-3; no clear D. The V gene lost 3 bases and the J gene lost 4 bases, with 10 bases spanning the gap. Germline values: CDR1 KGHDR, CDR2 SFDVKD. The CDR3 loop spans 14 amino acids. CDR3 sequence (DNA): TGTGCCACCAGTGATCGGTCATATCCAGATACGCAGTATTTT. Protein sequence: CATSDRSYPDTQYF.

This clone was seen once. The gene calls are TRBV18 and TRBJ2-5, with 10 bases fitting TRBD1. V lost 4 bases, J lost 5 bases, and 7 bases stayed unmatched. This CDR3 contains 15 residues. Per germline, CDR1 KGHSH and CDR2 LQKENI. The CDR3, as DNA: TGTGCCAGCTCACGCGAGACAGGGGGCGAGGAGACCCAGTACTTC. Its protein product is CASSRETGGEETQYF. The full variable domain, completed using reference TRBV18 and TRBJ2-5, is NAGVMQNPRHLVRRRGQEARLRCSPMKGHSHVYWYRQLPEEGLKFMVYLQKENIIDESGMPKERFSAEFPKEGPSILRIQQVVRGDSAAYFCASSRETGGEETQYFGPGTRLLVL.

The chain joins TRBV6-5 to TRBJ2-3; D is possibly TRBD2 (6 bases). The germline CDR1 and CDR2 sequences are MNHEY and SVGAGI. This CDR3 region has 14 residues. The V gene lost 0 bases and the J gene lost 3 bases, with 7 bases spanning the gap. The CDR3 loop is CASSYSGRTDTQYF. For the CDR3, the DNA is TGTGCCAGCAGTTACTCGGGGAGGACAGATACGCAGTATTTT.

The chain uses TRBV11-3 and TRBJ2-1; no clear D. V was pared by 5 bases and J by 0 bases, with 17 bases between. This CDR3 has 17 amino acids. The germline V gene has CDR1 SGHNT and CDR2 YENEEA. This chain's CDR3 is CASSPVSGPSSYNEQFF. As DNA, the CDR3 is TGTGCCAGCAGCCCAGTATCGGGTCCGAGCTCCTACAATGAGCAGTTCTTC.

This clone was detected once. The chain employs TRBV27 and TRBJ1-4; 7 positions match TRBD1. From germline, CDR1 is MNHEY and CDR2 SMNVEV (reference sequence). This CDR3 comprises 17 residues. V dropped 6 bases and J dropped 0; count of bases not matched to a gene: 10. CDR3 in amino acids: CASRRGTAYATNEKLFF. The CDR3 nucleotides are TGTGCCAGCAGACGTGGGACAGCCTACGCAACTAATGAAAAACTGTTTTTT.

This clone was observed a handful of times. The chain carries TRBV5-1 and TRBJ2-7, with 8 bases lining up with TRBD2. The V segment lost 3 bases and the J segment 7 bases; nucleotides outside the gene matches: 15. The CDR3 has 16 residues. From germline, CDR1 is SGHRS and CDR2 YFSETQ. The CDR3 reads CASSWGLAGGPEEQYF. DNA of the CDR3: TGCGCCAGCAGCTGGGGGCTGGCGGGGGGCCCCGAAGAGCAGTACTTC.

The V call is TRBV5-5, the J call TRBJ1-1; D remains unclear. Germline CDR1 reads SGHKS; CDR2 reads YYEKEE (reference sequence). There are 14 residues in the CDR3. The V end lost 1 base, the J end lost 4 bases, and 11 bases lay between the germline ends. As DNA, the CDR3 is TGTGCCAGCAGCTTGTCGCAGTTAAGCACTGAAGCTTTCTTT. This gives the protein CASSLSQLSTEAFF.

The chain combines TRBV7-2 with TRBJ2-1; the D gene is possibly TRBD2 (6 bases). The CDR3 sequence is 15 residues long. Germline V gene sequence: CDR1 SGHTA, CDR2 FQGNSA. V was trimmed by 3 bases and J by 4 bases, leaving 13 bases between them. CDR3 sequence reads: CASSFSGTPYNEQFF. CDR3 coding DNA: TGTGCCAGCAGCTTCTCCGGGACTCCTTACAATGAGCAGTTCTTC.

The chain couples TRBV5-5 to TRBJ2-5; D is perhaps TRBD1 (5 bases). The CDR3 totals 14 residues. CDR1 and CDR2 (germline): SGHKS, YYEKEE (reference sequence). Trimming removed 3 bases from V and 9 bases from J, with 18 bases in between. CDR3 residues: CASSSRRTGRAQYF. The CDR3 DNA sequence: TGTGCCAGCAGCTCCCGTCGCACAGGCCGGGCCCAGTACTTC.

The DNA for the CDR3 is TGCGCCAGCAGCTTCGGCAGGACTTTTTCACCCCTCCACTTT. Its translation is CASSFGRTFSPLHF. The chain uses TRBV5-1 and TRBJ1-6; the D is unclear. The V end was cut by 2 bases, the J end by 9 bases, with 12 bases between. CDR3 length equals 14 residues. Germline lookup yields CDR1 SGHRS and CDR2 YFSETQ.

This chain connects TRBV6-1 to TRBJ2-1; tentative D call: TRBD2 (7 bases). Germline V gene data show CDR1 as MNHNS and CDR2 as SASEGT. This CDR3 spans 18 amino acids. V was pared by 2 bases and J by 4 bases, with 21 bases between. The CDR3 region has the DNA TGTGCCAGCAGTGAATCCTCGGGAGGCCAGAGGGGGTACAATGAGCAGTTCTTC. Translation gives CASSESSGGQRGYNEQFF.

The chain recombines TRBV3-1 (or the pseudogene TRBV3-2) with TRBJ2-7, with 10 bases matching TRBD1. V was pared by 8 bases and J by 0 bases, with 4 bases of the junction left unmatched. Looked up from germline, CDR1 is LGHDT and CDR2 is YNNKEL (reference sequence). This CDR3 spans 14 amino acids. CDR3 region: CASGRTGGSYEQYF. The CDR3 DNA follows: TGTGCCAGCGGAAGGACAGGGGGCTCCTACGAGCAGTACTTC.

The rearrangement joins TRBV10-3 to TRBJ2-3; D ambiguous. With 6 bases removed from V and 3 bases from J, the gap between germline ends came to 7 bases. CDR3 length: 12 residues. Germline V gene data show CDR1 as ENHRY and CDR2 as SYGVKD. This chain's CDR3 is CAISRVTDTQYF. CDR3 DNA: TGTGCCATCAGCCGGGTGACAGATACGCAGTATTTT.

The J gene is TRBJ2-5, the V gene TRBV19, with 7 nucleotides matching TRBD1. CDR1 and CDR2 from the germline V gene are LNHDA and SQIVND (reference sequence). The CDR3 is made up of 13 amino acids. Trimming removed 5 bases from V and 5 bases from J; junction bases left unmatched: 5. The CDR3 is CASSPTGVETQYF. The CDR3 DNA sequence: TGTGCCAGTAGTCCCACAGGGGTGGAGACCCAGTACTTC.

CDR3 loop: CSVGTSGRYNEQFF. The CDR3 DNA is TGCAGCGTAGGGACTAGCGGGAGGTACAATGAGCAGTTCTTC. This chain connects TRBV29-1 to TRBJ2-1; 15 nucleotides match TRBD2. V was pared by 6 bases and J by 4 bases, with 1 base of the junction left unmatched. Germline V lookup: CDR1 SQVTM, CDR2 ANQGSEA. The CDR3 loop spans 14 amino acids.

A single count supports this clone. CDR3 residues: CASSLGTGTGGTDTQYF. The CDR3 coding sequence is TGTGCCAGCAGTTTGGGCACCGGGACAGGGGGCACAGATACGCAGTATTTT. The gene calls are TRBV28 and TRBJ2-3, with 10 positions matching TRBD1. Germline loops: CDR1 MDHEN, CDR2 SYDVKM. The CDR3 is 17 residues long. After removal of 3 bases from V and 1 base from J, the junction contained 7 bases not matched to a gene.

This chain links TRBV18 with TRBJ2-7; 7 bases fit TRBD1. J gave up 4 bases and V 4 bases, and 13 bases lay outside the gene matches. The CDR3 sequence is 16 residues long. The germline CDR1 and CDR2 sequences are KGHSH and LQKENI. This CDR3 reads CASSRGIQGFGYEQYF. CDR3 DNA sequence: TGTGCCAGCTCACGAGGGATACAGGGGTTTGGGTACGAGCAGTACTTC.

The chain employs TRBV10-3 and TRBJ1-1; possible D gene TRBD1, 5 bases. Between the trimmed V and J ends, which lost 8 bases and 4 bases, there was a span of 8 bases. The CDR3 loop spans 11 amino acids. In germline, CDR1 is ENHRY, CDR2 SYGVKD. The CDR3 nucleotides are TGTGCCATCCGGGGGAGCACTGAAGCTTTCTTT. This translates into CAIRGSTEAFF.

The chain is built from TRBV2 and TRBJ2-1; maybe TRBD1 (6 bases). Trimming shortened V by 6 bases and J by 4 bases, and 13 bases separated the two germline ends. The CDR3 contains 14 residues. Germline CDR1 SNHLY, CDR2 FYNNEI. The CDR3 region has the DNA TGTGCCAGCAGAAACCGGGACACTTACAATGAGCAGTTCTTC. Translation: CASRNRDTYNEQFF.

The V and J genes are TRBV6-5 and TRBJ1-1; perhaps TRBD1 as D (6 bases). V was trimmed by 8 bases and J by 2 bases, leaving 18 bases between them. The CDR3 has 15 residues. Germline CDR1 is MNHEY and CDR2 is SVGAGI. The CDR3 DNA is TGTGCCAGCGCACTTGGACAGACGTTAAACACTGAAGCTTTCTTT. Its translation is CASALGQTLNTEAFF.

This clone was seen a handful of times. Other DNA sequences of this sample code for an identical CDR3. This chain joins TRBV5-1 and TRBJ1-5; the match to TRBD1 covers 9 bases. V was clipped by 5 bases and J by 0 bases; unmatched bases: 3. Germline V gives CDR1 SGHRS, CDR2 YFSETQ. This CDR3 region has 15 residues. DNA for the CDR3: TGCGCCAGCAGACCGACAGGGGGTAGCAATCAGCCCCAGCATTTT. Residues: CASRPTGGSNQPQHF.

The V gene is TRBV9, the J gene TRBJ1-4; D is unresolved. This CDR3 is built from 15 residues. The germline V gene has CDR1 SGDLS and CDR2 YYNGEE. Trimming cost V 4 bases and J 0 bases, with 10 bases left between them. Here the CDR3 DNA reads TGTGCCAGCAGCAAGCGGGGAGCAACTAATGAAAAACTGTTTTTT. Its translation: CASSKRGATNEKLFF.

This clone was seen at least ten times. V and J are TRBV5-6 and TRBJ1-2, with 7 positions matching TRBD1. Germline CDR1 and CDR2: SGHDT and YYEEEE. This CDR3 has 15 amino acids. Trimming at V came to 0 bases and at J to 4 bases, leaving 6 bases not matched to a gene. The CDR3 is CASSLVGQEGYGYTF. The CDR3 bases are TGTGCCAGCAGCTTGGTAGGACAGGAGGGCTATGGCTACACCTTC.